This is a list of T cell receptor delta chains from one sample in a study of γδ T cells in repeated Plasmodium falciparum infection. TCRdb re-called clones from the multiplex PCR reads using CATT. The sample includes over 55,000 delta-chain clones, roughly 1.8% of them seen just once. The sample taken for sequencing was gamma-delta T cells from blood. Source of these receptors: a pool of human donors (malaria-infected and uninfected, not separated). Both conserved end residues are trimmed from each CDR3.

J gene: TRDJ1
V gene: TRDV1
CDR3 length: 21
CDR3 protein: ALGEHCCRPSYSYEGYTDKLI

J gene: TRDJ1
V gene: TRDV1
CDR3 length: 19
CDR3 protein: ALGLTFLSVLGDNPTDKLI

J gene: TRDJ1
V gene: TRDV1
CDR3 length: 16
CDR3 protein: ALGEPLLLGEITDKLI

J gene: TRDJ1
V gene: TRDV1
CDR3 length: 14
CDR3 protein: AVVYWGELYTDKLI

J gene: TRDJ1
V gene: TRDV1
CDR3 length: 17
CDR3 protein: ALGDPESPYWGMFDKLI

J gene: TRDJ1
V gene: TRAV38-2/DV8
CDR3 length: 15
CDR3 protein: AYRSTARGISSDKLI

J gene: TRDJ1
V gene: TRDV1
CDR3 length: 14
CDR3 protein: ALGGIPVIVADKLI

J gene: TRDJ1
V gene: TRDV1
CDR3 length: 19
CDR3 protein: ALGDPSYLRGYGLYTDKLI

J gene: TRDJ1
V gene: TRDV1
CDR3 length: 22
CDR3 protein: ALGELVASPNTGGLLTYTDKLI

J gene: TRDJ1
V gene: TRAV36/DV7
CDR3 length: 12
CDR3 protein: AFDASPYTDKLI

J gene: TRDJ1
V gene: TRDV1
CDR3 length: 15
CDR3 protein: ALGELAALPPGDKLI

J gene: TRDJ1
V gene: TRDV3
CDR3 length: 14
CDR3 protein: AFTRFLDSSTDKLI

J gene: TRDJ1
V gene: TRDV1
CDR3 length: 18
CDR3 protein: ALGEQAYVYPWVIADKLI

J gene: TRDJ1
V gene: TRDV3
CDR3 length: 13
CDR3 protein: ACNTPCTDTDKLI

J gene: TRDJ1
V gene: TRDV1
CDR3 length: 17
CDR3 protein: ALGAGGASFCGDRAKLI

J gene: TRDJ1
V gene: TRDV1
CDR3 length: 15
CDR3 protein: ALGGIPRFRYTDKLI

J gene: TRDJ1
V gene: TRDV1
CDR3 length: 26
CDR3 protein: ALGELGPTTYWGIPRNLLNPRADKLI

J gene: TRDJ1
V gene: TRDV1
CDR3 length: 16
CDR3 protein: ALGETSPSLGPPDKLI

J gene: TRDJ1
V gene: TRDV1
CDR3 length: 18
CDR3 protein: ALGEPTWASTGGPHDKLI

J gene: TRDJ1
V gene: TRDV1
CDR3 length: 12
CDR3 protein: ALAFGGYTDKLI

J gene: TRDJ1
V gene: TRDV1
CDR3 length: 16
CDR3 protein: ALGEINGGYGYADKLI

J gene: TRDJ1
V gene: TRDV1
CDR3 length: 14
CDR3 protein: ALGEPYWGIRGKLI

J gene: TRDJ1
V gene: TRDV2
CDR3 length: 17
CDR3 protein: ACDTIGGGYDQNTDKLI

J gene: TRDJ1
V gene: TRDV1
CDR3 length: 19
CDR3 protein: ALGDLPKRLPTQCYTDKLI

J gene: TRDJ1
V gene: TRDV1
CDR3 length: 18
CDR3 protein: ALWELPTPLPSAYTDKLI

J gene: TRDJ1
V gene: TRDV2
CDR3 length: 14
CDR3 protein: ACDTVGDTLRGKLI

J gene: TRDJ1
V gene: TRDV1
CDR3 length: 16
CDR3 protein: ALGAPFLLLGGPTSLI

J gene: TRDJ1
V gene: TRDV1
CDR3 length: 23
CDR3 protein: ALGELPYRPGYSANYWVQDLKLI

J gene: TRDJ1
V gene: TRAV38-2/DV8
CDR3 length: 19
CDR3 protein: AYRSSGVCTGGPANTDKLI

J gene: TRDJ1
V gene: TRDV1
CDR3 length: 23
CDR3 protein: AIGDRGVWSFPLGQGVPRTDKLI

J gene: TRDJ1
V gene: TRDV1
CDR3 length: 21
CDR3 protein: ALGEHVISSNWGALEYTDKLI

J gene: TRDJ1
V gene: TRDV1
CDR3 length: 17
CDR3 protein: ALGTQVPSGGGYTDKLI

J gene: TRDJ1
V gene: TRDV1
CDR3 length: 18
CDR3 protein: ALGAPSLLGDTGEADKLI

J gene: TRDJ1
V gene: TRDV1
CDR3 length: 21
CDR3 protein: ALGELEGPTYANWGEYTDKLI

J gene: TRDJ1
V gene: TRDV1
CDR3 length: 19
CDR3 protein: AIGELVARWGIDRYTDKLI

J gene: TRDJ4
V gene: TRDV1
CDR3 length: 17
CDR3 protein: ALGDSPVQGYTIARPLI

J gene: TRDJ1
V gene: TRDV1
CDR3 length: 13
CDR3 protein: ALGVFSWGMDKLI

J gene: TRDJ1
V gene: TRDV1
CDR3 length: 25
CDR3 protein: ALGEPSVKAFRSEQLGDTWYTDKLI

J gene: TRDJ1
V gene: TRDV2
CDR3 length: 15
CDR3 protein: ACDTVSGIRNTDKLI

J gene: TRDJ1
V gene: TRDV2
CDR3 length: 15
CDR3 protein: ACDTTGGWPGTDKLI

J gene: TRDJ1
V gene: TRDV1
CDR3 length: 19
CDR3 protein: ALGEPTVLLTRLTNTDKLI

J gene: TRDJ2
V gene: TRDV1
CDR3 length: 18
CDR3 protein: ALGEPLARARSALTAQLF

J gene: TRDJ1
V gene: TRDV3
CDR3 length: 19
CDR3 protein: AFVGPSPILESPGATDKLI

J gene: TRDJ4
V gene: TRDV1
CDR3 length: 18
CDR3 protein: ALGEPSVPMYWGPARPLI

J gene: TRDJ1
V gene: TRAV38-2/DV8
CDR3 length: 20
CDR3 protein: AYRSPFSVLGDTFAYTDKLI

J gene: TRDJ1
V gene: TRDV1
CDR3 length: 19
CDR3 protein: ALGELSFPLLFRSYTDKLI

J gene: TRDJ1
V gene: TRDV2
CDR3 length: 14
CDR3 protein: ACEPAAKWGRDKLI

J gene: TRDJ2
V gene: TRDV1
CDR3 length: 22
CDR3 protein: ALGELFCGPSYWGIHGISAQLF

J gene: TRDJ1
V gene: TRDV1
CDR3 length: 20
CDR3 protein: ALGELMSFLATGGLNTDKLI

J gene: TRDJ1
V gene: TRDV1
CDR3 length: 15
CDR3 protein: ALGELSPPTGGYLLI

J gene: TRDJ1
V gene: TRDV1
CDR3 length: 19
CDR3 protein: ALGELLFAYVVPQYTDKLI

J gene: TRDJ4
V gene: TRDV1
CDR3 length: 18
CDR3 protein: ALGKIRRPSYWGYAGPLI

J gene: TRDJ1
V gene: TRDV3
CDR3 length: 17
CDR3 protein: AATGLPPQIRSRNDKLI

J gene: TRDJ1
V gene: TRDV1
CDR3 length: 17
CDR3 protein: ALGERSFPPGTSGDKLI